Detailed here is one T cell receptor beta chain. The source of the sample is a study of CD4 and CD8 cells across lung adenocarcinoma regions. From the PCR reads, TCRdb called clonotypes with MiXCR, one entry per CDR3 protein. The repertoire consists of about 20,000 distinct CDR3 sequences, with less than 70% occurring once and the leading ten covering roughly a quarter. The germline gives CDR1 MRHNA, CDR2 SNTAGT. The CDR3 consists of 13 residues. V trimming: 6 bases; J trimming: 8 bases; junction bases outside the gene matches: 6. The patients had localized lung adenocarcinoma, a non-small cell subtype.

The chain uses TRBV6-4 and TRBJ2-1; 8 positions match TRBD1. This TCR derives from a female donor with lung adenocarcinoma. The CD4 and CD8 labels of this study may be unreliable. Sequenced sample: CD8+ T cells from the center of a lung tumor. CDR3 protein: CASRGQGVHEQFF. The CDR3 nucleotides read TGTGCCAGCAGAGGACAGGGAGTCCATGAGCAGTTCTTC.